This T cell receptor (beta chain) was sequenced in a study of blood T cell repertoires in COVID-19. Overall study: COVID-19 samples from acute and convalescent phases originated in the United States, Italy and Spain. T cells, B-cell-depleted T cells, or PBMCs supplied cDNA or gDNA.

The CDR3 covers 14 residues. V lost 4 bases, J lost 7 bases, and 14 bases lay in between. CDR1 and CDR2 from the germline V gene are MNHNY and SVGAGI (reference sequence). In the original workflow: Counts of nucleated cells, estimated from reference gene primer amplification, were obtained. The method was immunoSEQ multiplex PCR; TCRdb's version includes in-frame clones alone and lacks a portion of them. Clone size and V and J calls were adopted from that table, with D and trimming inferred from the DNA. Among 200,000 to 300,000 clones, around 90% were seen once, and the ten largest hold more than 4.5%.

This clonotype originated in a woman aged 60-75 years with COVID-19, enrolled during active disease. The sequenced sample was peripheral blood. The V call is TRBV6-6, the J call TRBJ2-1, with D perhaps TRBD2 (6 bases). The CDR3 reads CASSLGLPTNEQFF. The CDR3, as DNA: TGTGCCAGCAGTTTGGGACTCCCGACAAATGAGCAGTTCTTC.